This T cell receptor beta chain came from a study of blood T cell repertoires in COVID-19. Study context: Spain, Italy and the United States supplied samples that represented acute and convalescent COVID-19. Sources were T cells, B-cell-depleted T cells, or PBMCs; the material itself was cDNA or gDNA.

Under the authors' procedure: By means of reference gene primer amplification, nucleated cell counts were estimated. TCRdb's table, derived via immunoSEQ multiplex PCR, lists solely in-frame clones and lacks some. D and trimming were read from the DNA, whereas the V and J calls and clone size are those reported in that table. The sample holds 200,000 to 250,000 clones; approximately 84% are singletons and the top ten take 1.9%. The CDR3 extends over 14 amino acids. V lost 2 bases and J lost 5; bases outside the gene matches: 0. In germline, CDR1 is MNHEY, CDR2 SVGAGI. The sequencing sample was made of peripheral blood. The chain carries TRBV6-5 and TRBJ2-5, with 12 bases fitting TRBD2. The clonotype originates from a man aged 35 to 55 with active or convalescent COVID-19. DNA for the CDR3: TGTGCCAGCAGTTACACTAGCGGGAGGGAGACCCAGTACTTC. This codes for CASSYTSGRETQYF.